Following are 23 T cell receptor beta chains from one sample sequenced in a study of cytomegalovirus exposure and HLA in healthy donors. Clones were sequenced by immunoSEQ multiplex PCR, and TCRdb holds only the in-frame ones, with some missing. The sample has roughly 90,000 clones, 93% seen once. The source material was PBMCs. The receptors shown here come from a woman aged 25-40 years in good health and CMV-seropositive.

This CDR3 reads CASILAPGVDAEQFF. The DNA of the CDR3 is TGTGCCAGCATCCTGGCGCCCGGGGTTGATGCTGAGCAGTTCTTC. The V call is TRBV6-6, the J call TRBJ2-1, with a weak D call TRBD2 (5 bases). The CDR3 is made up of 15 amino acids. Trimming took 7 bases from V and 9 from J, leaving 22 bases between them. CDR1 and CDR2 (germline): MNHNY, SVGAGI (reference sequence).

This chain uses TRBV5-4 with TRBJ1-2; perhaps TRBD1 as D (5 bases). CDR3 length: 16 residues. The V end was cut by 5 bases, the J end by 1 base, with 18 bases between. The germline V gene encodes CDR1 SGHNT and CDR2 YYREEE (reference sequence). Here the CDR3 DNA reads TGTGCCAGCAGTCGGAGCGGGGGTTCCCTTAACTATGGCTACACCTTC. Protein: CASSRSGGSLNYGYTF.

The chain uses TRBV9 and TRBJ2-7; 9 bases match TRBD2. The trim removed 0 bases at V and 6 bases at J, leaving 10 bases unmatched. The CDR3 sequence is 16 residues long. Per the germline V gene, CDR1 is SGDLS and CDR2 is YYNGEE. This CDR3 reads CASSVAPSGTHLEQYF. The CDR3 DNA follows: TGTGCCAGCAGCGTAGCTCCTAGCGGGACACATCTCGAGCAGTACTTC. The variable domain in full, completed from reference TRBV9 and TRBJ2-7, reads DSGVTQTPKHLITATGQRVTLRCSPRSGDLSVYWYQQSLDQGLQFLIQYYNGEERAKGNILERFSAQQFPDLHSELNLSSLELGDSALYFCASSVAPSGTHLEQYFGPGTRLTVT.

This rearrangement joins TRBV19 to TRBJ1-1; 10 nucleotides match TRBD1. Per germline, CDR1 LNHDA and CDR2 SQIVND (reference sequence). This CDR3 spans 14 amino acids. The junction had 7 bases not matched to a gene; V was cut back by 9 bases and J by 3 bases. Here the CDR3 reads CASIGTGEYTEAFF. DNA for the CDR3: TGTGCCAGCATTGGGACAGGGGAGTACACTGAAGCTTTCTTT. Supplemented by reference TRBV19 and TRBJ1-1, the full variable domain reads DGGITQSPKYLFRKEGQNVTLSCEQNLNHDAMYWYRQDPGQGLRLIYYSQIVNDFQKGDIAEGYSVSREKKESFPLTVTSAQKNPTAFYLCASIGTGEYTEAFFGQGTRLTVV.

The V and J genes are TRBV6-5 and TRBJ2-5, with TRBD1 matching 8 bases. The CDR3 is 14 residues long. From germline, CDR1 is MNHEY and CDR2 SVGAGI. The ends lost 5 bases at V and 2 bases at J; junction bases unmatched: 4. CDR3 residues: CASSPRTGQETQYF. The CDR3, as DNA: TGTGCCAGCAGTCCCCGGACAGGGCAAGAGACCCAGTACTTC.

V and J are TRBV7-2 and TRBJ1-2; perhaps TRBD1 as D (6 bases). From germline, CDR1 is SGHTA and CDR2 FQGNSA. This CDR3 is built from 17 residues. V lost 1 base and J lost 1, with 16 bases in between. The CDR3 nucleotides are TGTGCCAGCAGCTTAGAAGGGGGGGGCGCGTATAACTATGGCTACACCTTC. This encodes CASSLEGGGAYNYGYTF. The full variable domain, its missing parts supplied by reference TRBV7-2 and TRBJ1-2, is GAGVSQSPSNKVTEKGKDVELRCDPISGHTALYWYRQSLGQGLEFLIYFQGNSAPDKSGLPSDRFSAERTGGSVSTLTIQRTQQEDSAVYLCASSLEGGGAYNYGYTFGSGTRLTVV.

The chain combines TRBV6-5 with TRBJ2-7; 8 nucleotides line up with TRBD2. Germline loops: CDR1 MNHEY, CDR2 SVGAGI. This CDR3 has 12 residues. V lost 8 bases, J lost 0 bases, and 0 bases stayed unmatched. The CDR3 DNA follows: TGTGCCAGCCGGGGGGGCTCCTACGAGCAGTACTTC. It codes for CASRGGSYEQYF.

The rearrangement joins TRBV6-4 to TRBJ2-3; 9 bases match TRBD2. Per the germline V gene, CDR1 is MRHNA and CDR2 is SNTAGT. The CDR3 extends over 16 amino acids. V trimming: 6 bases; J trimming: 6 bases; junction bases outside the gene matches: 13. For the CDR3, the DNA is TGTGCCAGCAGCGTCACGCGGGAGGGCCCGGGTGATACGCAGTATTTT. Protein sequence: CASSVTREGPGDTQYF.

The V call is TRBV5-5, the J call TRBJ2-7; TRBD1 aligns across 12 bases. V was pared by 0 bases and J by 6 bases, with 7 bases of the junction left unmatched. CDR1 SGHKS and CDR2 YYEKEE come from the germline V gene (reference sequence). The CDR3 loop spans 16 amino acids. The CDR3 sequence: CASSLVGGQGAGEQYF. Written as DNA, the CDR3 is TGTGCCAGCAGCTTGGTAGGGGGACAGGGGGCCGGCGAGCAGTACTTC.

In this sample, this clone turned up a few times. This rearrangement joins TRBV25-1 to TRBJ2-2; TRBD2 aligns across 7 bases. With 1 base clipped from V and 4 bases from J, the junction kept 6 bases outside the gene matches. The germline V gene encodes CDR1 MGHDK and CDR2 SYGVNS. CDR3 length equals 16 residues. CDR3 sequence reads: CASSEWGGKGTGELFF. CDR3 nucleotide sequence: TGTGCCAGCAGTGAATGGGGGGGGAAGGGCACCGGGGAGCTGTTTTTT.

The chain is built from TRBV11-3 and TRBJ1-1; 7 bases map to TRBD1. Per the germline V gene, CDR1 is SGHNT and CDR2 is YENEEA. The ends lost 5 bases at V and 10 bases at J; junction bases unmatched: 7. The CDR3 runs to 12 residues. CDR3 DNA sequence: TGTGCCAGCAGCGATAGACAGGGACGAGCTTTCTTT. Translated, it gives CASSDRQGRAFF.

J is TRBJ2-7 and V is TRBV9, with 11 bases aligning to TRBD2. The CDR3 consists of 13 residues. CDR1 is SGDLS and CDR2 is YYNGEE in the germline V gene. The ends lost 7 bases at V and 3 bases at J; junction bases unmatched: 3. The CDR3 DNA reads TGTGCCAGCGCCCTAGCGGGGGGCTACGAGCAGTACTTC. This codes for CASALAGGYEQYF.

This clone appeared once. The CDR3 DNA follows: TGTGCCAGCAGCTTAAGGGGGGGGCGCAATCAGCCCCAGCATTTT. Its translation is CASSLRGGRNQPQHF. The chain couples TRBV9 to TRBJ1-5, with TRBD1 as a possible D gene (6 bases). Germline CDR1 SGDLS, CDR2 YYNGEE. This CDR3 is built from 15 residues. Trimming took off 4 bases at V and 2 bases at J, with 13 bases between the two ends.

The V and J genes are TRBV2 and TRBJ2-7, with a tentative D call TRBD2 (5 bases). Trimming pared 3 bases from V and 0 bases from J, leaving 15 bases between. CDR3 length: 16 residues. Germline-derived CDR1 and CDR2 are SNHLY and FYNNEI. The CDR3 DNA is TGTGCCAGCAGTGAGGGAGATCCCTCCTTCTCCTACGAGCAGTACTTC. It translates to CASSEGDPSFSYEQYF.

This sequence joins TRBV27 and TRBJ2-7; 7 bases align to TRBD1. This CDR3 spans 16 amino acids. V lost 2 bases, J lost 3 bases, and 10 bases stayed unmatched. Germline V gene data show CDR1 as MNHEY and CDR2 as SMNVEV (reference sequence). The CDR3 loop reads CASSLKVGTVLYEQYF. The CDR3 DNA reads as TGTGCCAGCAGTTTAAAGGTTGGGACAGTCCTCTACGAGCAGTACTTC.

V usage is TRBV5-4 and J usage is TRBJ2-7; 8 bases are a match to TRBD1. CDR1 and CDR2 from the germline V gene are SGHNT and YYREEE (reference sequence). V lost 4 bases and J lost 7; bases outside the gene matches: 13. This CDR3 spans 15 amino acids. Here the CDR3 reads CASSIGQGQGGEQYF. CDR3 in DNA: TGTGCCAGCAGCATAGGACAGGGCCAAGGGGGGGAGCAGTACTTC.

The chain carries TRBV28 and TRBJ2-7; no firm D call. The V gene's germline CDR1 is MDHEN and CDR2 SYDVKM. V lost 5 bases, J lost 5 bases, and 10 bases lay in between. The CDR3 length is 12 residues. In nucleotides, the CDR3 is TGTGCCAGCAGTACTACTTACGACGAGCAGTACTTC. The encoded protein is CASSTTYDEQYF.

The CDR3 here is CASSPAAAGELFF. The CDR3 nucleotides are TGTGCCAGCTCACCAGCTGCGGCCGGGGAGCTGTTTTTT. The genes are TRBV18 and TRBJ2-2, with D unresolved. This CDR3 has 13 amino acids. The germline V and J ends were trimmed by 2 bases and 6 bases, with 7 bases remaining between them. Germline lookup yields CDR1 KGHSH and CDR2 LQKENI.

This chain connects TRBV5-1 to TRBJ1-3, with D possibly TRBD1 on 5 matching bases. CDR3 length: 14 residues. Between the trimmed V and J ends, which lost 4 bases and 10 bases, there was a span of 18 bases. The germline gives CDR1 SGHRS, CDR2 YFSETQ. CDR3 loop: CASSPGMKETTIYF. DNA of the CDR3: TGCGCCAGCAGCCCAGGGATGAAAGAAACAACCATATATTTT.

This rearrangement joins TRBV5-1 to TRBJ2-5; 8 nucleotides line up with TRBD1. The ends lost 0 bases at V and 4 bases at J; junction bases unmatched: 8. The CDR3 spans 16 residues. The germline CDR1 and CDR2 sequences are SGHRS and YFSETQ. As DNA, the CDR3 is TGCGCCAGCAGCTTGGCCGGACAGGGAAGAGTAGAGACCCAGTACTTC. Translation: CASSLAGQGRVETQYF.

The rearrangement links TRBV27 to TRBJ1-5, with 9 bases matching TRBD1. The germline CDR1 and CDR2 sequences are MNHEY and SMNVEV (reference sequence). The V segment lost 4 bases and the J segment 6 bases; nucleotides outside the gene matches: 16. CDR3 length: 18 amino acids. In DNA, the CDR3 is TGTGCCAGCAGTTCCCTAAGGACAGGGGTCGGATCTGGTCAGCCCCAGCATTTT. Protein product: CASSSLRTGVGSGQPQHF.

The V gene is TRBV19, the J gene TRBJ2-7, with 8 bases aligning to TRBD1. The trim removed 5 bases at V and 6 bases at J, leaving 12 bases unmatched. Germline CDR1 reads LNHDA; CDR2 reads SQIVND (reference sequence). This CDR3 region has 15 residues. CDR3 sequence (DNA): TGTGCCAGTAGTGCCAGACAGGGGCCCTCGGCCGAGCAGTACTTC. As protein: CASSARQGPSAEQYF.

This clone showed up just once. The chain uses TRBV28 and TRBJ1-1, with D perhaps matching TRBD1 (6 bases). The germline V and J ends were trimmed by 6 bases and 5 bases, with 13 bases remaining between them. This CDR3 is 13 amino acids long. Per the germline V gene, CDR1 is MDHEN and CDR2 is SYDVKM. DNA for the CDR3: TGTGCCAGCAGACCGACAGGTTGGACTGAAGCTTTCTTT. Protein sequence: CASRPTGWTEAFF.